The 9 T cell receptor beta chains in this list originate from one sample, sequenced in a study of blood T cell repertoires in COVID-19. Data came from immunoSEQ multiplex PCR; TCRdb stores just in-frame clones and leaves some out. Here the sample spans around 300,000 clones, about nine tenths being singletons. Sample: peripheral blood. The source of these receptors is a woman aged 30 to 39 with active or convalescent COVID-19.

The chain uses TRBV28 and TRBJ1-2; no reliable D call. V gave up 10 bases and J gave up 3 bases, with 18 bases separating them. The CDR3 extends over 14 amino acids. Germline CDR1 is MDHEN and CDR2 is SYDVKM. For the CDR3, the DNA is TGTGCCACCGGGAGGCGCGGGTGGGACTATGGCTACACCTTC. Residues: CATGRRGWDYGYTF.

The rearrangement uses TRBV4-3 and TRBJ2-2; 8 bases are a match to TRBD2. The CDR3 has 17 residues. The germline CDR1 and CDR2 sequences are LGHNA and YSLEER. V shed 0 bases, J shed 4 bases, and the junction held 7 bases outside the gene matches. Here the CDR3 reads CASSQDRRSGATGELFF. The CDR3 DNA reads TGCGCCAGCAGCCAAGATCGACGTAGCGGGGCCACCGGGGAGCTGTTTTTT.

The rearrangement joins TRBV18 to TRBJ1-6; D gene uncertain. Germline V CDR1 and CDR2: KGHSH, LQKENI. V lost 3 bases and J 9 bases, leaving 15 bases between the germline ends. CDR3 length: 15 residues. CDR3 sequence reads: CASSPKVVPGSPLHF. CDR3 nucleotides: TGTGCCAGCTCACCGAAAGTGGTTCCAGGTTCACCCCTCCACTTT.

The V call is TRBV3-1 (or the pseudogene TRBV3-2), the J call TRBJ2-6; 8 bases agree with TRBD1. CDR1 is LGHDT, CDR2 YNNKEL, per germline (reference sequence). Trimming at V came to 1 base and at J to 0 bases, leaving 8 bases not matched to a gene. This CDR3 is 19 amino acids long. This CDR3 is CASSQVRQGAYSGANVLTF. The CDR3, as DNA: TGTGCCAGCAGCCAAGTCAGGCAGGGGGCCTACTCTGGGGCCAACGTCCTGACTTTC.

This rearrangement joins TRBV6-1 to TRBJ2-2; D is perhaps TRBD1 (5 bases). Per the germline V gene, CDR1 is MNHNS and CDR2 is SASEGT. Trimming took 2 bases from V and 2 from J, leaving 15 bases between them. The CDR3 extends over 17 amino acids. The DNA for the CDR3 is TGTGCCAGCAGTGAAACAGGTGTAGGTTCAAACACCGGGGAGCTGTTTTTT. Amino acid sequence: CASSETGVGSNTGELFF.

This chain joins TRBV29-1 and TRBJ1-2, with D possibly TRBD1 on 6 matching bases. V was clipped by 4 bases and J by 6 bases, with 12 bases between them. Germline loops: CDR1 SQVTM, CDR2 ANQGSEA. This CDR3 comprises 12 residues. CDR3 sequence (DNA): TGCAGCGTTGTAAGCCAGGGGAATGGCTACACCTTC. Protein: CSVVSQGNGYTF.

Worth noting for this clone: The limits of the CDR3 on the DNA are not certain, so only TCRdb's listed CDR3 is given. V usage is TRBV21-1 and J usage is TRBJ1-1; TRBD1 is the table's D call, not checked against the DNA. TRBV21-1 is marked as a pseudogene. The CDR3 contains 17 residues when both ends are counted. The CDR3: CASSKVGQGAGGTEAFF.

The gene calls are TRBV2 and TRBJ1-3; 7 nucleotides match TRBD1. Germline CDR1 SNHLY, CDR2 FYNNEI. The CDR3 extends over 16 amino acids. The V gene end was trimmed by 7 bases and the J gene end by 4 bases; junction bases not matched to a gene: 13. This CDR3 is CASTYGRGRFGNTIYF. The CDR3 DNA sequence: TGTGCCAGCACCTATGGAAGGGGGCGATTCGGAAACACCATATATTTT.

The gene calls are TRBV9 and TRBJ2-3; 8 bases are a match to TRBD1. The V gene end was trimmed by 0 bases and the J gene end by 9 bases; junction bases not matched to a gene: 9. This CDR3 region has 15 residues. Germline V gene lookup returns CDR1 SGDLS and CDR2 YYNGEE. The CDR3: CASSVGVETGGTQYF. CDR3 in DNA: TGTGCCAGCAGCGTAGGGGTCGAAACAGGGGGAACGCAGTATTTT.